This TCR beta chain was found in a study of T cell responses to AZD1222 COVID-19 vaccine. Whole-study results and caveats: Repertoire sampling happened only post peak T cell response. Spike-specific TCR breadth and depth both grew after two AZD1222 doses.

The repertoire was sequenced with immunoSEQ multiplex PCR; TCRdb's copy has only in-frame clones and lacks some. Here the sample spans about 140,000 clones, almost 90% being singletons. About this clone itself: Antigen: not known.

The CDR3 spans 13 residues. V was cut by 5 bases and J by 3 bases, with 8 bases left in between. This material consisted of peripheral blood, taken on day 0 of AZD1222 vaccination. The receptor was isolated from an adult in good health. The rearrangement links TRBV12-3 or TRBV12-4 to TRBJ1-5; D unclear. CDR3 DNA: TGTGCCAGCAGTCACGCCAACAATCAGCCCCAGCATTTT. It is translated as CASSHANNQPQHF.